This T cell receptor beta chain is from a study of cytomegalovirus exposure and HLA in healthy donors. The CDR3 loop spans 17 amino acids. V shed 7 bases, J shed 2 bases, and the junction held 13 bases outside the gene matches. Germline CDR1 is MNHEY and CDR2 is SMNVEV (reference sequence). Sequenced by immunoSEQ multiplex PCR; TCRdb stores in-frame clones only, minus some. The repertoire holds roughly 330,000 clones, with roughly 90% as singletons. The origin of this receptor is a woman in her twenties or thirties in good health and CMV-seropositive. Material for sequencing was PBMCs. V and J are TRBV27 and TRBJ2-3; 9 bases agree with TRBD1. This chain's CDR3 is CASKTGTGRAPTDTQYF. The CDR3 nucleotides are TGTGCCAGCAAAACCGGGACAGGGCGGGCGCCCACAGATACGCAGTATTTT.